This T cell receptor beta chain was sequenced in a study of blood T cell repertoires in COVID-19 (dated by TCRdb to 2018 to 2021). As for the study more broadly: The collaborator samples originated in the United States, Italy and Spain and spanned the acute and convalescent phases of COVID-19. Sample metadata almost always included a de-identified subject ID, COVID-19 status, age in years and sex. HLA class I and class II types, where available, came from metadata supplied by the sample provider rather than from assay-based typing. The prospective study material was composed of cDNA or gDNA derived from T cells, B-cell-depleted T cells, or PBMCs. The samples were drawn from the first 160 participants of the ongoing ImmuneRACE study and from 1,254 subjects provided by 6 global collaborators. The repertoires were made available in a free public database intended to serve as a resource for research on the immune response to SARS-CoV-2. The dataset comprised deeply sampled blood TCRbeta repertoires from subjects exposed to, actively infected with, or recovered from COVID-19.

Looking up the germline V gene yields CDR1 SGDLS and CDR2 YYNGEE. At the junction V is shortened by 4 bases and J by 0 bases, with 11 bases in between. The CDR3 contains 16 residues, cysteine and phenylalanine counted. This entry keeps only the CDR3 DNA: 48 bases, framed from base 1. Paper-wide results and their limitations: The amount of clinical and demographic metadata varied by source and participant and was provided uncurated.

Details on this clone: Its target antigen remains unknown. Per-base quality was not reported, and no clone a single base away is much larger than it.

In Seattle, one collaborating source enrolled patients while the infection was active and tracked those patients longitudinally over the course of disease. Whole blood was collected in K2EDTA tubes by collaborating institutions according to the institutions' own protocols. For TCRbeta analysis, collaborators shipped samples in one of three forms: frozen whole blood, isolated PBMCs, or DNA extracted from either of those sample types. TCRbeta CDR3 regions were amplified from genomic DNA by means of the immunoSEQ Assay, a bias-controlled multiplex PCR. The source study handled its data this way. The number of nucleated cells in each sample was estimated from the amplification of reference gene primers within the assay. Sequence reads were collapsed and filtered to measure the absolute abundance of every unique TCRbeta CDR3 rearrangement. For each sample, productive Simpson clonality was calculated as the square root of Simpson's diversity index over productive rearrangements. Not all clones reach the TCRdb copy of this immuneACCESS table, which keeps in-frame sequences only. Checked studies attribute under half of the gap to unresolved V genes and leave the rest unexplained. That table is the source of V, J and clone size, and D and trimming were worked out from the DNA. In all, the sample holds 200,000 to 250,000 clones, and approximately 90% of those were seen once. The ten largest clones take up roughly 10% of the sample.

The rearrangement combines TRBV9 with TRBJ2-6; 5 matching bases give a weak D call of TRBD2. The receptor comes from a woman aged 45-60 years with COVID-19, enrolled during active disease. Material: peripheral blood. The CDR3: CASSLRRDSGANVLTF. The DNA is TGTGCCAGCAGCCTCCGACGGGACTCTGGGGCCAACGTCCTGACTTTC.